Shown below are 13 T cell receptor beta chains from a single sample sequenced in a study of neoadjuvant nivolumab and ipilimumab in lung cancer. Method: immunoSEQ multiplex PCR; TCRdb's copy keeps in-frame clones and lacks some. The sample carries about 9,000 clones, 84% recorded once. This sample comprised tumor tissue, obtained after neoadjuvant nivolumab, alone or with ipilimumab, at or shortly before surgery. These receptors were collected from an adult with non-small cell lung cancer.

The chain uses TRBV4-2 and TRBJ2-6, with 14 bases that match TRBD2. The junction had 13 bases not matched to a gene; V was cut back by 4 bases and J by 2 bases. Germline V CDR1 and CDR2: LGHNA, YNFKEQ. The CDR3 is made up of 21 amino acids. In nucleotides, the CDR3 is TGTGCCAGCAGCCCTGCGTATTTGACTAGCGGGAGGGCCGCTGGGGCCAACGTCCTGACTTTC. Encoded protein: CASSPAYLTSGRAAGANVLTF.

This chain uses TRBV29-1 with TRBJ2-5, with 9 bases aligning to TRBD2. Unmatched junction bases numbered 6, after V lost 5 bases and J lost 2 bases. CDR3 length: 14 amino acids. Germline V CDR1 and CDR2: SQVTM, ANQGSEA. CDR3 loop: CSVISGSGQETQYF. The CDR3 DNA reads as TGCAGCGTTATTAGCGGGAGTGGTCAAGAGACCCAGTACTTC.

This clone was detected a few times. This rearrangement joins TRBV5-1 to TRBJ1-2, with 7 bases lining up with TRBD1. J lost 7 bases, V lost 4 bases, and 13 bases had no gene match. Germline V gene sequence: CDR1 SGHRS, CDR2 YFSETQ. The CDR3 runs 15 residues. This chain's CDR3 is CASSLSRQGMGGYTF. CDR3 in DNA: TGCGCCAGCAGCCTGAGTAGACAGGGAATGGGTGGCTACACCTTC.

This clone appeared once. Here the CDR3 reads CASSASRGGIPTGELFF. For the CDR3, the DNA is TGCGCCAGCAGTGCAAGCAGGGGAGGGATCCCCACCGGGGAGCTGTTTTTT. The gene calls are TRBV10-1 and TRBJ2-2; D may be TRBD2 (7 bases). Germline CDR1 WNHNN, CDR2 SYGVQD (reference sequence). This CDR3 comprises 17 residues. V dropped 4 bases and J dropped 4 bases, with 19 bases sitting between them.

The chain links TRBV7-2 to TRBJ2-3; 10 bases fit TRBD2. CDR1 and CDR2 (germline): SGHTA, FQGNSA. Trimming removed 5 bases from V and 8 bases from J; junction bases left unmatched: 13. The CDR3 is 16 amino acids. The DNA for the CDR3 is TGTGCCAGCAGCCCCAACCAGCGGGGGGGTTTGGGTACGCAGTATTTT. It specifies CASSPNQRGGLGTQYF.

This chain uses TRBV6-6 with TRBJ1-5; the D gene is possibly TRBD1 (6 bases). V lost 5 bases and J lost 4, with 12 bases in between. This CDR3 is 14 amino acids long. Germline CDR1 and CDR2: MNHNY and SVGAGI (reference sequence). CDR3 coding DNA: TGTGCCAGCAGTCCAACTACAGGGAATCAGCCCCAGCATTTT. Translation: CASSPTTGNQPQHF.

This clone was observed a single time. The genes are TRBV11-2 and TRBJ1-2; D is possibly TRBD1 (5 bases). This CDR3 comprises 13 residues. Germline CDR1 reads SGHAT; CDR2 reads FQNNGV. Between the trimmed V and J ends, which lost 5 bases and 2 bases, there was a span of 9 bases. This chain's CDR3 is CASSQGRNYGYTF. CDR3 bases: TGTGCCAGCAGCCAGGGACGGAACTATGGCTACACCTTC. Variable domain in full (rest from reference TRBV11-2 and TRBJ1-2): EAGVAQSPRYKIIEKRQSVAFWCNPISGHATLYWYQQILGQGPKLLIQFQNNGVVDDSQLPKDRFSAERLKGVDSTLKIQPAKLEDSAVYLCASSQGRNYGYTFGSGTRLTVV.

J is TRBJ2-1 and V is TRBV13, with 9 bases fitting TRBD2. CDR3 size: 14 residues. Germline CDR1 is PRHDT and CDR2 is FYEKMQ (reference sequence). After removal of 2 bases from V and 7 bases from J, the junction contained 3 bases not matched to a gene. The CDR3 loop reads CASSLSRGGNEQFF. DNA for the CDR3: TGTGCCAGCAGCTTATCGCGGGGGGGAAATGAGCAGTTCTTC.

V usage is TRBV9 and J usage is TRBJ1-4; D gene uncertain. Trimming stripped 8 bases from V and 7 bases from J, with 9 bases between. Germline CDR1 and CDR2: SGDLS and YYNGEE. This CDR3 spans 11 amino acids. The CDR3 loop reads CARGRSEKLFF. The CDR3 coding sequence is TGTGCCAGGGGAAGGAGTGAAAAACTGTTTTTT.

This clone came up once. CDR3 DNA: TGTGCCAGCAGTCGACAGGGAGTCTACACCTTC. Protein sequence: CASSRQGVYTF. The chain has TRBV6-5 and TRBJ1-2; 7 positions match TRBD1. CDR1 is MNHEY, CDR2 SVGAGI, per germline. The CDR3 is 11 amino acids. The V segment lost 5 bases and the J segment 10 bases; nucleotides outside the gene matches: 4.

V is TRBV30 and J is TRBJ1-1; the D gene is possibly TRBD1 (6 bases). The V gene's germline CDR1 is GTSNPN and CDR2 SVGIG (reference sequence). The ends were cut back, 3 bases at V and 4 bases at J, with 15 bases in the middle. The CDR3 loop spans 14 amino acids. CDR3 DNA sequence: TGTGCCTGGAGCCGAACAGGGAGGGGCACTGAAGCTTTCTTT. This gives the protein CAWSRTGRGTEAFF.

This clone is a singleton in its sample. V and J are TRBV7-9 and TRBJ1-2; D call uncertain. The CDR3 sequence is 13 residues long. Trimming pared 7 bases from V and 4 bases from J, leaving 13 bases between. Germline values: CDR1 SEHNR, CDR2 FQNEAQ (reference sequence). As DNA, the CDR3 is TGTGCCAGCACCCCCGCGGGCCCCTATGGCTACACCTTC. Amino acids: CASTPAGPYGYTF.

The chain employs TRBV19 and TRBJ1-2; TRBD1 matches at 7 bases. Germline values: CDR1 LNHDA, CDR2 SQIVND (reference sequence). V lost 2 bases to trimming and J lost 4 bases; unmatched junction nucleotides: 7. The CDR3 contains 15 residues. CDR3 amino acids: CASSITQGESYGYTF. CDR3 coding DNA: TGTGCCAGTAGTATAACCCAGGGGGAGTCCTATGGCTACACCTTC.